This T cell receptor (beta chain) was profiled in a study of cytomegalovirus exposure and HLA in healthy donors. Study results and caveats: In terms of immune exposure information, only CMV serostatus was available. A later analysis linked a missense variant in DCLRE1C to the trimming of TCR beta V and J genes.

This clone was counted only a few times. What it recognizes is unknown. The CDR3 runs to 14 residues. The trim removed 2 bases at V and 7 bases at J, leaving 6 bases unmatched. CDR1 MDHEN and CDR2 SYDVKM come from the germline V gene. The PCR made use of 60 Vbeta and 13 Jbeta primers. Clones were read by immunoSEQ multiplex PCR, and TCRdb kept only the in-frame ones, dropping some. This table holds about 130,000 clones, over 9.5% found once. Sequences were obtained from PBMCs. The J gene is TRBJ1-1, the V gene TRBV28, with 8 bases matching TRBD1. This TCR came from a young woman in good health and CMV-seropositive. The CDR3 region is CASSLPGGGREAFF. The CDR3 nucleotides are TGTGCCAGCAGTTTACCAGGGGGCGGTCGTGAAGCTTTCTTT.